The source of this T cell receptor beta chain is a study of monozygotic twins with inflammatory bowel disease. Findings and caveats of the study: With inverse Simpson as the measure, TCRbeta diversity was lower in IBD patients than in healthy co-twins. IBD patients, compared with healthy twins, shared fewer clonotypes with others (especially with disease activity).

TCRdb reprocessed the 5' RACE reads, keeping one entry per CDR3 protein, no DNA. This sample contains 350,000 to 400,000 distinct CDR3 sequences. As regards this clonotype: Its antigen remains unknown.

Material: blood. This sequence originates from a human donor with ulcerative colitis or Crohn's disease, or a healthy co-twin of an affected twin (not recorded which).

CDR3 sequence: CSAGGTGQSQPQHF. The chain combines TRBV20-1 with TRBJ1-5; checking the TCRdb D call of TRBD1 is not possible without DNA. Per the germline V gene, CDR1 is DFQATT and CDR2 is SNEGSKA (reference sequence). This CDR3 has 14 residues.